The 24 T cell receptor beta chains below come from one sample, sequenced in a study of T cell responses to AZD1222 COVID-19 vaccine. The table came from immunoSEQ multiplex PCR; TCRdb's copy has only in-frame clones and leaves some out. The sample records roughly 170,000 clones, 94% being singletons. The starting material was peripheral blood, obtained 28 days after the second AZD1222 dose. Receptors were obtained from an adult who received the AZD1222 COVID-19 vaccine.

This chain joins TRBV27 and TRBJ1-6; D might be TRBD1 (6 bases). Germline assignment: CDR1 MNHEY and CDR2 SMNVEV (reference sequence). There are 14 residues in the CDR3. V lost 5 bases, J lost 8 bases, and 13 bases lay in between. The CDR3 loop reads CASSPQRQDSPLHF. The CDR3 region has the DNA TGTGCCAGCAGTCCCCAGCGACAGGATTCACCCCTCCACTTT.

The chain has TRBV2 and TRBJ1-6, with D unclear. Trimming left V 0 bases short and J 10 bases short, with 10 bases between. There are 14 residues in the CDR3. The germline V gene encodes CDR1 SNHLY and CDR2 FYNNEI. Here the CDR3 reads CASSEARSWSPLHF. The CDR3 region has the DNA TGTGCCAGCAGTGAAGCGCGCAGTTGGTCACCCCTCCACTTT.

V and J are TRBV7-9 and TRBJ1-3; the D is unclear. CDR1 and CDR2 from the germline V gene are SEHNR and FQNEAQ (reference sequence). This CDR3 has 14 residues. V was shortened by 5 bases and J by 1 base, with 9 bases between the two germline ends. CDR3 DNA sequence: TGTGCCAGCAGCCCTTCGGGATCTGGAAACACCATATATTTT. Protein sequence: CASSPSGSGNTIYF.

V gene TRBV7-3 combines with J gene TRBJ1-1; D not certain. V lost 7 bases and J 1 base, leaving 10 bases between the germline ends. Germline assignment: CDR1 SGHTA and CDR2 FQGTGA. The CDR3 is made up of 13 amino acids. The CDR3 region is CASMWGPNTEAFF. CDR3 DNA sequence: TGTGCCAGCATGTGGGGTCCGAACACTGAAGCTTTCTTT. The whole variable domain, remainder taken from reference TRBV7-3 and TRBJ1-1, is GAGVSQTPSNKVTEKGKYVELRCDPISGHTALYWYRQSLGQGPEFLIYFQGTGAADDSGLPNDRFFAVRPEGSVSTLKIQRTERGDSAVYLCASMWGPNTEAFFGQGTRLTVV.

The genes are TRBV15 and TRBJ1-1; D gene ambiguous. Trimming removed 5 bases from V and 7 bases from J, with 17 bases in between. CDR1 and CDR2 (germline): LNHNV, YYDKDF (reference sequence). CDR3 length: 14 amino acids. Here the CDR3 DNA reads TGTGCCACCAGCGGAAATTCAAACAGTGTTGAAGCTTTCTTT. It encodes CATSGNSNSVEAFF.

The chain couples TRBV2 to TRBJ2-1; possible D gene TRBD2, 6 bases. V lost 6 bases to trimming and J lost 6 bases, with 12 bases between them. CDR1 is SNHLY and CDR2 is FYNNEI in the germline V gene. This CDR3 is built from 13 residues. The CDR3 sequence: CASSRLDGNEQFF. The CDR3 DNA follows: TGTGCCAGCAGCCGACTAGATGGCAATGAGCAGTTCTTC.

This clone was recorded once. The chain combines TRBV2 with TRBJ1-2; D not resolved. Germline-derived CDR1 and CDR2 are SNHLY and FYNNEI. The CDR3 runs 12 residues. The ends were cut back, 7 bases at V and 8 bases at J, with 14 bases in the middle. CDR3 region: CASTETSGGYTF. The DNA for the CDR3 is TGTGCCAGCACGGAGACTTCGGGAGGCTACACCTTC. The full variable domain, rest sourced from reference TRBV2 and TRBJ1-2, is EPEVTQTPSHQVTQMGQEVILRCVPISNHLYFYWYRQILGQKVEFLVSFYNNEISEKSEIFDDQFSVERPDGSNFTLKIRSTKLEDSAMYFCASTETSGGYTFGSGTRLTVV.

V and J are TRBV15 and TRBJ2-5; D perhaps matches TRBD2 (6 bases). The CDR3 is 14 amino acids. The V gene lost 1 base and the J gene lost 3 bases, with 9 bases spanning the gap. Germline V gene sequence: CDR1 LNHNV, CDR2 YYDKDF (reference sequence). As DNA, the CDR3 is TGTGCCACCAGCAGAGGACTAGGGGAAGAGACCCAGTACTTC. It encodes CATSRGLGEETQYF.

The CDR3 bases are TGTGCCAGCAGCCGTGGACAGGAAACGCAGTATTTT. As protein: CASSRGQETQYF. This chain links TRBV14 with TRBJ2-3, with 7 bases aligning to TRBD1. Germline CDR1 reads SGHDN; CDR2 reads FVKESK. The CDR3 loop spans 12 amino acids. Trimming cost V 4 bases and J 9 bases; bases outside gene matches: 4.

For the CDR3, the DNA is TGTGCCAGCGAGAGCCGGGACAGGGTAGTCGGCTACACCTTC. Protein sequence: CASESRDRVVGYTF. The genes are TRBV6-5 and TRBJ1-2, with 9 bases matching TRBD1. The V gene's germline CDR1 is MNHEY and CDR2 SVGAGI. Unmatched junction bases numbered 12, after V lost 8 bases and J lost 8 bases. This CDR3 comprises 14 residues.

In nucleotides, the CDR3 is TGTGCCAGCAGCGTAGGGGTTTGGCAGGGGCGCGCTGAAAAACTGTTTTTT. It yields the protein CASSVGVWQGRAEKLFF. V is TRBV9 and J is TRBJ1-4, with D perhaps TRBD1 (6 bases). The CDR3 length is 17 residues. V shed 0 bases and J shed 7 bases, with 19 bases lying between them. Germline CDR1 SGDLS, CDR2 YYNGEE.

The chain employs TRBV2 and TRBJ1-2, with D uncertain. CDR3 length: 10 amino acids. Trimming took 5 bases from V and 8 from J, leaving 6 bases between them. The germline CDR1 and CDR2 sequences are SNHLY and FYNNEI. CDR3 protein: CASSQEGYTF. CDR3 bases: TGTGCCAGCAGTCAGGAGGGCTACACCTTC.

The gene calls are TRBV6-6 and TRBJ2-7, with a possible D match to TRBD1 (5 bases). Germline values: CDR1 MNHNY, CDR2 SVGAGI (reference sequence). CDR3 length equals 14 residues. Trimming removed 3 bases at V and 2 bases at J, with 11 bases between. This CDR3 reads CASSYRGGTYEQYF. Here the CDR3 DNA reads TGTGCCAGCAGTTATAGGGGCGGAACCTACGAGCAGTACTTC.

This clone was counted once. The chain joins TRBV27 to TRBJ2-5, with TRBD1 identical over 8 bases. The ends lost 6 bases at V and 5 bases at J; junction bases unmatched: 11. The V gene's germline CDR1 is MNHEY and CDR2 SMNVEV (reference sequence). There are 15 residues in the CDR3. CDR3 in DNA: TGTGCCAGCAGCCCGATGGCAGGGGGCGGGGAGACCCAGTACTTC. Translating it yields CASSPMAGGGETQYF.

In nucleotides, the CDR3 is TGTGCCAGCAGCAACGTACGAGGACTGATGGTGAGCTCCTATAATTCACCCCTCCACTTT. It yields the protein CASSNVRGLMVSSYNSPLHF. The chain carries TRBV21-1 and TRBJ1-6. TRBV21-1 is a pseudogene segment. This CDR3 has 20 residues.

V is TRBV5-1 and J is TRBJ1-3; D unclear. CDR3 length: 11 amino acids. Between the trimmed V and J ends, which lost 4 bases and 4 bases, there was a span of 3 bases. Germline-derived CDR1 and CDR2 are SGHRS and YFSETQ. In DNA, the CDR3 is TGCGCCAGCAGCGGGGGAAACACCATATATTTT. It specifies CASSGGNTIYF.

This chain connects TRBV10-1 to TRBJ2-5; no reliable D call. V was clipped by 5 bases and J by 1 base, with 8 bases between them. CDR1 is WNHNN, CDR2 SYGVQD, per germline (reference sequence). The CDR3 sequence is 13 residues long. DNA for the CDR3: TGCGCCAGCAGTAGAGACCCCCAAGAGACCCAGTACTTC. This gives the protein CASSRDPQETQYF.

CDR3 DNA sequence: TGTGCCAGCAGTTATTTGGGGGGCGGTCAGCCCCAGCATTTT. Its translation is CASSYLGGGQPQHF. The chain is built from TRBV6-5 and TRBJ1-5; D might be TRBD1 (6 bases). V lost 3 bases to trimming and J lost 6 bases, with 12 bases between them. CDR1 is MNHEY and CDR2 is SVGAGI in the germline V gene. The CDR3 totals 14 residues.

The CDR3 reads CASRDAGKKNTEAFF. CDR3 bases: TGTGCCAGCAGGGATGCCGGGAAGAAAAACACTGAAGCTTTCTTT. The chain has TRBV27 and TRBJ1-1; unclear D gene. The CDR3 has 15 amino acids. Trimming took off 6 bases at V and 2 bases at J, with 16 bases between the two ends. Germline V CDR1 and CDR2: MNHEY, SMNVEV (reference sequence).

This clone was recorded a few times. This sequence joins TRBV28 and TRBJ1-1; D ambiguous. The germline V and J ends were trimmed by 6 bases and 10 bases, with 12 bases remaining between them. Germline CDR1 reads MDHEN; CDR2 reads SYDVKM. This CDR3 spans 11 amino acids. The CDR3 sequence: CASSFAMAAFF. The CDR3 nucleotides read TGTGCCAGCAGCTTCGCCATGGCAGCTTTCTTT.

The V call is TRBV7-8, the J call TRBJ1-5; tentative D call: TRBD1 (5 bases). The CDR3 consists of 17 residues. V lost 4 bases, J lost 4 bases, and 20 bases lay in between. In germline, CDR1 is SGHVS, CDR2 FQNEAQ. The CDR3 protein is CASSSHFLRDRNQPQHF. CDR3 nucleotide sequence: TGTGCCAGCAGCTCCCACTTTTTACGAGACAGAAATCAGCCCCAGCATTTT.

The rearrangement links TRBV20-1 to TRBJ2-3; TRBD2 aligns across 9 bases. Unmatched junction bases numbered 9, after V lost 3 bases and J lost 2 bases. Germline-derived CDR1 and CDR2 are DFQATT and SNEGSKA (reference sequence). This CDR3 contains 16 residues. This chain's CDR3 is CSASGPSGANTDTQYF. The CDR3 DNA follows: TGCAGTGCTAGTGGGCCTAGCGGGGCGAACACAGATACGCAGTATTTT.

The chain joins TRBV3-1 (or the pseudogene TRBV3-2) to TRBJ1-5; 7 bases match TRBD1. The CDR3 length is 16 residues. The J segment lost 3 bases and the V segment lost 0 bases, leaving 5 bases of the junction unmatched. The germline CDR1 and CDR2 sequences are LGHDT and YNNKEL (reference sequence). The CDR3 spells CASSQDLQGINQPQHF. CDR3 sequence (DNA): TGTGCCAGCAGCCAAGATCTACAGGGGATCAATCAGCCCCAGCATTTT.

This sequence joins TRBV19 and TRBJ2-7, with TRBD2 identical over 11 bases. CDR3 length equals 14 residues. Germline CDR1 LNHDA, CDR2 SQIVND (reference sequence). Trimming took 9 bases from V and 5 from J; bases not matched to a gene: 9. The CDR3 bases are TGTGCCAGCAAACTAGCGGGAGTTGCCGACGAGCAGTACTTC. Translated, it gives CASKLAGVADEQYF.